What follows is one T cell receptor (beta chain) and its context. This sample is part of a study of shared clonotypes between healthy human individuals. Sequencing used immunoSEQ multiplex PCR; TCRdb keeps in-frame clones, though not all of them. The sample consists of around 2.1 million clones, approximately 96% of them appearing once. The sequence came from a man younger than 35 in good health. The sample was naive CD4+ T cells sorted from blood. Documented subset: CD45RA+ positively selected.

The CDR3, as DNA: TGTGCCAGCAACGTCCTGAACGGGGGCTACACCTTC. It specifies CASNVLNGGYTF. The chain recombines TRBV28 with TRBJ1-2; D unclear. The germline gives CDR1 MDHEN, CDR2 SYDVKM. Trimming removed 7 bases at V and 8 bases at J, with 14 bases between. This CDR3 has 12 amino acids.